The clone carrying this TCR beta chain was seen a few times. The antigen is not known. This entry belongs to a study of OX40 agonist ivuxolimab in advanced cancers. Study outcomes and limitations: Which antigen the expanded peripheral T cells recognized is unknown.

Clones were read by immunoSEQ multiplex PCR, and TCRdb kept only the in-frame ones, dropping some. The table records about 54,000 clones, roughly 80% of them present only once. The CDR3 is 16 residues long. Trimming shortened V by 4 bases and J by 0 bases, and 15 bases separated the two germline ends. CDR1 and CDR2 (germline): MGHDK, SYGVNS. Sample: CD4+ or CD8+ T cells sorted from blood, taken in a trial of the OX40 agonist ivuxolimab. This clonotype was obtained from an adult with an advanced solid tumor such as melanoma, head and neck, liver or kidney cancer. The chain carries TRBV25-1 and TRBJ2-5; possible D gene TRBD2, 6 bases. The CDR3 loop is CASSGFPREYQETQYF. DNA of the CDR3: TGTGCCAGCAGTGGGTTCCCCCGGGAGTACCAAGAGACCCAGTACTTC.